A selection of T cell receptor beta chains follows, all from one sample in a study of monozygotic twins with inflammatory bowel disease. TCRdb re-called the 5' RACE reads and gives one entry per CDR3 protein, without DNA. The listing records a few hundred thousand distinct CDR3 sequences. Sequencing was done on a sample of blood. The receptor source for this set is a human donor with ulcerative colitis or Crohn's disease, or a healthy co-twin of an affected twin (not recorded which). Both conserved end residues are part of each CDR3.

TRBJ1-6,TRBV6-1,CASSEAVGQGGNSPLHF
TRBJ1-5,TRBV20-1,CSASGNGNQPQHF
TRBJ2-1,TRBV27,CASSWGRGRLGTSNEQFF
TRBJ2-1,TRBV15,CATSRRGAAGVSSYNEQFF
TRBJ1-1,TRBV3-1,CASSRGSFANTEAFF
TRBJ2-1,TRBV28,CASSKTGARTYNEQFF
TRBJ1-3,TRBV12-3/TRBV12-4,CASSYQTGVANTIYF
TRBJ2-5,TRBV7-9,CASSQSGGPEPKETQYF
TRBJ1-6,TRBV2,CASDSGTRNSPLHF
TRBJ2-3,TRBV5-1,CASSTSGVNTDTQYF
TRBJ2-4,TRBV20-1,CSAISGVGLAKNIQYF
TRBJ1-6,TRBV15,CATSRSRQGESPLHF
TRBJ2-3,TRBV5-1,CASSRDFNTDTQYF
TRBJ2-1,TRBV20-1,CSARLGSAIEQFF
TRBJ2-1,TRBV9,CASSAMSGYNEQFF
TRBJ2-6,TRBV4-3,CASSPDRSGANVLTF
TRBJ2-1,TRBV29-1,CSVGARDRVDNEQFF
TRBJ2-5,TRBV11-2,CASSLQGPSKTQYF
TRBJ2-1,TRBV7-9,CASSPSGGGHNEQFF
TRBJ2-3,TRBV12-3/TRBV12-4,CASSSFGGSTDTQYF
TRBJ2-1,TRBV5-1,CASSSEADSYNEQFF
TRBJ2-3,TRBV5-1,CASSLAVRGDTQYF
TRBJ1-4,TRBV7-2,CASSFRGGDEKLFF
TRBJ1-2,TRBV7-2,CASSPVLTNYGYTF
TRBJ2-1,TRBV20-1,CSVGGSGEQFF
TRBJ1-6,TRBV7-8,CASSDNSPLHF
TRBJ2-3,TRBV7-9,CASSARGTGRSDTQYF
TRBJ2-5,TRBV3-1,CASSQVASGGPSEETQYF